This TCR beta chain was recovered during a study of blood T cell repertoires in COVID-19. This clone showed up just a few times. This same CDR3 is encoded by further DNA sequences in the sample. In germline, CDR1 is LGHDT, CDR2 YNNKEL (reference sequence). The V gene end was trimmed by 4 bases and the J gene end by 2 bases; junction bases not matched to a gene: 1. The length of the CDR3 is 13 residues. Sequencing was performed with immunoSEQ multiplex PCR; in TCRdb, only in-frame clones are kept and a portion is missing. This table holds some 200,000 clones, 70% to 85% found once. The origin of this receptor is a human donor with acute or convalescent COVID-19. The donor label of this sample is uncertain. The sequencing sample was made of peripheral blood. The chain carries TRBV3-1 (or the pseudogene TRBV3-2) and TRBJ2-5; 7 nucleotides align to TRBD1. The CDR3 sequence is CASSRGQQETQYF. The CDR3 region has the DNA TGTGCCAGCAGCCGGGGACAGCAAGAGACCCAGTACTTC.